What follows are 15 T cell receptor beta chains derived from one specimen sequenced in a study of graft-versus-host responses after intestinal transplantation. The table came from immunoSEQ multiplex PCR; TCRdb's copy has only in-frame clones and leaves some out. The data hold just over 20,000 clones, with 89% observed a single time. The source material was PBMCs, sampled roughly 64 days after intestinal transplantation. These receptors came from a human patient who received an intestinal transplant, so some T cells may come from the graft donor.

The CDR3 spells CASSTDRGRYEQYF. CDR3 coding DNA: TGTGCCAGCAGCACGGACAGGGGGCGCTACGAGCAGTACTTC. This sequence joins TRBV5-6 and TRBJ2-7; 11 nucleotides align to TRBD1. The CDR3 totals 14 residues. V lost 4 bases, J lost 3 bases, and 3 bases stayed unmatched. The germline CDR1 and CDR2 sequences are SGHDT and YYEEEE.

The V call is TRBV11-2, the J call TRBJ1-3; D uncertain. Trimming took off 1 base at V and 11 bases at J, with 6 bases between the two ends. Germline V lookup: CDR1 SGHAT, CDR2 FQNNGV. This CDR3 spans 11 amino acids. This chain's CDR3 is CASSLVDAIYF. CDR3 coding DNA: TGTGCCAGCAGCTTAGTCGACGCCATATATTTT.

The chain combines TRBV6-5 with TRBJ2-7, with D perhaps TRBD1 (6 bases). The CDR3 loop spans 15 amino acids. Germline V gene sequence: CDR1 MNHEY, CDR2 SVGAGI. Trimming stripped 6 bases from V and 2 bases from J, with 17 bases between. In DNA, the CDR3 is TGTGCCAGCAGCGAAACGGGGCAGGGGACCTACGAGCAGTACTTC. This sequence encodes CASSETGQGTYEQYF.

This chain links TRBV19 with TRBJ2-7, with a possible D match to TRBD1 (5 bases). The CDR3 length is 13 residues. Trimming pared 7 bases from V and 2 bases from J, leaving 12 bases between. From germline, CDR1 is LNHDA and CDR2 SQIVND (reference sequence). CDR3 sequence: CASNRGIPYEQYF. The CDR3 DNA follows: TGTGCCAGTAATAGGGGTATTCCCTACGAGCAGTACTTC. Drawing the rest from reference TRBV19 and TRBJ2-7, the complete variable domain is DGGITQSPKYLFRKEGQNVTLSCEQNLNHDAMYWYRQDPGQGLRLIYYSQIVNDFQKGDIAEGYSVSREKKESFPLTVTSAQKNPTAFYLCASNRGIPYEQYFGPGTRLTVT.

This clone has just a few counts. The chain employs TRBV27 and TRBJ1-6, with D tentatively TRBD1 (6 bases). The CDR3 covers 15 residues. Deletions cut 4 bases from V and 9 bases from J, with 16 bases between. Per germline, CDR1 MNHEY and CDR2 SMNVEV (reference sequence). CDR3 nucleotide sequence: TGTGCCAGCAGTTGGGGGGCAGGGTCAAGTTCACCCCTCCACTTT. Its protein product is CASSWGAGSSSPLHF.

The chain links TRBV30 to TRBJ2-5; TRBD2 matches 10 bases. V lost 1 base to trimming and J lost 7 bases; unmatched junction nucleotides: 15. Germline-derived CDR1 and CDR2 are GTSNPN and SVGIG (reference sequence). CDR3 length: 17 amino acids. CDR3 sequence: CAWSGFGSGGASGTQYF. In nucleotides, the CDR3 is TGTGCCTGGAGTGGATTTGGGAGCGGGGGGGCCTCAGGGACCCAGTACTTC. The entire variable domain, with the rest obtained from reference TRBV30 and TRBJ2-5, is as follows: SQTIHQWPATLVQPVGSPLSLECTVEGTSNPNLYWYRQAAGRGLQLLFYSVGIGQISSEVPQNLSASRPQDRQFILSSKKLLLSDSGFYLCAWSGFGSGGASGTQYFGPGTRLLVL.

V gene TRBV27 combines with J gene TRBJ2-7; D uncertain. The CDR3 sequence is 13 residues long. Trimming pared 2 bases from V and 5 bases from J, leaving 10 bases between. The germline V gene encodes CDR1 MNHEY and CDR2 SMNVEV (reference sequence). The CDR3 is CASSLMGSDEQYF. CDR3 in DNA: TGTGCCAGCAGTTTAATGGGCAGTGACGAGCAGTACTTC.

The chain couples TRBV21-1 to TRBJ1-3. TRBV21-1 is tagged as a pseudogene. The CDR3 is 16 amino acids. As DNA, the CDR3 is TGTGCCATCTCCCCAAGGGGGGGGATGGCTGGAAACACCATATATTTT. It yields the protein CAISPRGGMAGNTIYF.

The rearrangement uses TRBV30 and TRBJ2-7; either TRBD1 or TRBD2 may fit D (5 bases each). The CDR3 totals 14 residues. Trimming cost V 1 base and J 1 base, with 11 bases left between them. Per the germline V gene, CDR1 is GTSNPN and CDR2 is SVGIG (reference sequence). The CDR3 DNA reads TGTGCCTGGAGTGAGGGGACCGGATCCTACGAGCAGTACTTC. Residues: CAWSEGTGSYEQYF.

There are a few counts of this clone. The chain is built from TRBV5-5 and TRBJ2-5, with D possibly TRBD2 on 6 matching bases. The DNA end is more similar to TRBJ2-7, so the J call may be wrong. The CDR3 loop spans 14 amino acids. Germline assignment: CDR1 SGHKS and CDR2 YYEKEE (reference sequence). The CDR3 loop is CASSLRGLDYEQYF. CDR3 DNA sequence: TGTGCCAGCAGCTTGCGGGGACTGGACTACGAGCAGTACTTC.

This clone was found once. The chain couples TRBV4-3 to TRBJ2-7, with D possibly matching TRBD2 (7 bases). Looked up from germline, CDR1 is LGHNA and CDR2 is YSLEER. V shed 0 bases and J shed 2 bases, with 14 bases lying between them. CDR3 length: 16 amino acids. DNA of the CDR3: TGCGCCAGCAGCCAAGAGGGGCGGGGGCCCCCCTACGAGCAGTACTTC. This translates into CASSQEGRGPPYEQYF.

The V and J genes are TRBV4-3 and TRBJ2-2; no firm D call. Between the trimmed V and J ends, which lost 3 bases and 5 bases, there was a span of 16 bases. Germline V gene lookup returns CDR1 LGHNA and CDR2 YSLEER. There are 16 residues in the CDR3. In nucleotides, the CDR3 is TGCGCCAGCAGCCAGACCGACGGATTTCGTACCGGGGAGCTGTTTTTT. This gives the protein CASSQTDGFRTGELFF.

As DNA, the CDR3 is TGTGCCAGCAGCGTAGAGTCGGGAGATTCACCCCTCCACTTT. This encodes CASSVESGDSPLHF. The gene calls are TRBV9 and TRBJ1-6; no clear D gene. The V and J ends lost 0 bases and 8 bases respectively, with 9 bases between them. The CDR3 runs to 14 residues. Germline V gene data show CDR1 as SGDLS and CDR2 as YYNGEE. The variable domain in full, with the rest retrieved from reference TRBV9 and TRBJ1-6, is DSGVTQTPKHLITATGQRVTLRCSPRSGDLSVYWYQQSLDQGLQFLIQYYNGEERAKGNILERFSAQQFPDLHSELNLSSLELGDSALYFCASSVESGDSPLHFGNGTRLTVT.

This chain connects TRBV15 to TRBJ2-7, with 15 bases aligning to TRBD2. CDR1 LNHNV and CDR2 YYDKDF come from the germline V gene (reference sequence). The CDR3 is made up of 16 amino acids. V trimming: 6 bases; J trimming: 7 bases; junction bases outside the gene matches: 10. The CDR3, as DNA: TGTGCCACCAGTATGGGACTAGCGGGGGGCCGTCGAGAGCAGTACTTC. It encodes CATSMGLAGGRREQYF.

The chain joins TRBV4-3 to TRBJ2-1, with D hard to call. The germline V gene encodes CDR1 LGHNA and CDR2 YSLEER. The CDR3 is made up of 15 amino acids. Trimming stripped 0 bases from V and 3 bases from J, with 9 bases between. DNA for the CDR3: TGCGCCAGCAGCCAAGAGGCCCGATTCTACAATGAGCAGTTCTTC. Its protein is CASSQEARFYNEQFF.